This note documents a single T cell receptor beta chain sequence. An end of the junction does not agree with germline; a read error may underlie this. This record comes from a study of blood T cell repertoires in COVID-19. Overall study context: Sites in the United States, Italy and Spain provided acute and convalescent COVID-19 samples. T cells, B-cell-depleted T cells, or PBMCs supplied cDNA or gDNA.

Per the original data handling: Quantification of nucleated cells was approximated via reference gene primer amplification. Libraries were prepared by immunoSEQ multiplex PCR; TCRdb keeps only in-frame clonotypes and omits some of them. The D gene and trimming were derived from the DNA, and the V and J assignments and clone size from that table. The sample holds about 74,000 clones, around 69% seen once. The CDR3 is 15 residues long. CDR1 is SEHNR and CDR2 is FQNEAQ in the germline V gene (reference sequence). The chain joins TRBV7-9 to TRBJ1-3; 8 bases line up with TRBD1. This clonotype originated in a man aged 70-80 years with active or convalescent COVID-19. Material for sequencing was peripheral blood. CDR3 in amino acids: CASSSSRDRFLQNRF. CDR3 nucleotide sequence: TGTGCCAGCAGCTCCTCCCGGGACAGGTTCCTTCAAAACCGATTT.